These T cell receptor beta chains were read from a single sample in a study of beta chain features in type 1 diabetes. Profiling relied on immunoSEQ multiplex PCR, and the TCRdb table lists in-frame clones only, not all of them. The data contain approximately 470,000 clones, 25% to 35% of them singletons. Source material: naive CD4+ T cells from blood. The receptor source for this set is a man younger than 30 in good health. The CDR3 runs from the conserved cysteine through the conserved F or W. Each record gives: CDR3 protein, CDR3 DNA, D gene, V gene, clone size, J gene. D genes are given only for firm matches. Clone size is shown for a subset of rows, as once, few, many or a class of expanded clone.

CDR3: CASSKVMKPPRDTEAFF; DNA: TGTGCCAGCAGCAAAGTGATGAAGCCACCAAGGGACACTGAAGCTTTCTTT; D: -; V: TRBV21-1; size: few; J: TRBJ1-1
CDR3: CASSRLVGRQETQYF; DNA: TGTGCCAGCAGCCGCCTGGTCGGGAGACAAGAGACCCAGTACTTC; D: -; V: TRBV6-5; size: few; J: TRBJ2-5
CDR3: CASSPRSGEQYF; DNA: TGTGCCAGCTCACCACGGAGCGGCGAGCAGTACTTC; D: -; V: TRBV18; size: -; J: TRBJ2-7
CDR3: CASSYWDRGETQYF; DNA: TGTGCCAGCAGCTACTGGGACAGGGGAGAGACCCAGTACTTC; D: TRBD1; V: TRBV7-9; size: few; J: TRBJ2-5
CDR3: CASSSGTAGGHNEQFF; DNA: TGTGCCAGCAGTTCGGGAACGGCCGGAGGTCACAATGAGCAGTTCTTC; D: -; V: TRBV28; size: few; J: TRBJ2-1
CDR3: CASKFSDQDGEQFF; DNA: TGTGCCAGCAAATTTAGCGACCAAGACGGTGAGCAGTTCTTC; D: -; V: TRBV6-4; size: few; J: TRBJ2-1
CDR3: CASSLTAEVGDGYTF; DNA: TGTGCCAGCAGCTTAACCGCTGAGGTAGGGGATGGCTACACCTTC; D: -; V: TRBV7-3; size: -; J: TRBJ1-2
CDR3: CAISDTQGGSYNQPQHF; DNA: TGTGCCATCAGCGATACCCAGGGGGGCTCTTACAATCAGCCCCAGCATTTT; D: TRBD1; V: TRBV10-3; size: -; J: TRBJ1-5
CDR3: CSVVRIYDPEAFF; DNA: TGCAGCGTTGTTCGAATATACGACCCTGAAGCCTTCTTT; D: -; V: TRBV29-1; size: -; J: TRBJ1-1
CDR3: CASSVLSGRAYNEQFF; DNA: TGTGCCAGCAGCGTCCTCAGCGGGAGGGCCTACAATGAGCAGTTCTTC; D: TRBD2; V: TRBV9; size: few; J: TRBJ2-1
CDR3: CSVDRGDYGYTF; DNA: TGCAGCGTTGATCGGGGTGACTATGGCTACACCTTC; D: -; V: TRBV29-1; size: -; J: TRBJ1-2
CDR3: CASSGSTGNNLLSYEQYF; DNA: TGCGCCAGCAGCGGTTCGACAGGGAACAACCTGCTATCCTACGAGCAGTACTTC; D: TRBD1; V: TRBV5-1; size: -; J: TRBJ2-7
CDR3: CASSFASLNTGELFF; DNA: TGTGCCAGCAGCTTTGCTAGCTTGAACACCGGGGAGCTGTTTTTT; D: -; V: TRBV7-2; size: -; J: TRBJ2-2
CDR3: CASSEMAYEQYF; DNA: TGTGCCAGCAGTGAAATGGCCTACGAGCAGTACTTC; D: -; V: TRBV2; size: -; J: TRBJ2-7
CDR3: CAWEFSGRARQQFF; DNA: TGTGCCTGGGAATTTAGCGGGAGGGCCAGGCAGCAGTTCTTC; D: TRBD2; V: TRBV30; size: -; J: TRBJ2-1
CDR3: CASSLVASANYEQYF; DNA: TGTGCCAGCAGCTTAGTTGCTAGCGCCAACTACGAGCAGTACTTC; D: -; V: TRBV7-6; size: -; J: TRBJ2-7
CDR3: CASSIYTGTSVEQFF; DNA: TGTGCCAGTAGTATCTACACCGGGACTAGCGTTGAGCAGTTCTTC; D: TRBD2; V: TRBV19; size: few; J: TRBJ2-1
CDR3: CASSLVGPGANVLTF; DNA: TGTGCCAGCAGTTTAGTAGGCCCTGGGGCCAACGTCCTGACTTTC; D: -; V: TRBV28; size: -; J: TRBJ2-6
CDR3: CASTPQYEGNEQFF; DNA: TGCGCCAGCACCCCACAATATGAGGGCAATGAGCAGTTCTTC; D: -; V: TRBV5-1; size: -; J: TRBJ2-1
CDR3: CASSLESGATEAFF; DNA: TGTGCCAGCAGCTTAGAATCCGGGGCCACTGAAGCTTTCTTT; D: -; V: TRBV7-6; size: -; J: TRBJ1-1
CDR3: CASSPFSGSYNEQFF; DNA: TGTGCCAGCAGCCCATTTAGCGGGAGCTACAATGAGCAGTTCTTC; D: TRBD2; V: TRBV14; size: few; J: TRBJ2-1
CDR3: CASSYPGQGGNIQYF; DNA: TGTGCCAGCAGTTACCCGGGACAGGGGGGAAACATTCAGTACTTC; D: TRBD1; V: TRBV6-6; size: few; J: TRBJ2-4